Included here is one T cell receptor (beta chain) sequence, with context. Assay used: immunoSEQ multiplex PCR; TCRdb lists only in-frame clones, some missing. There are 55,000 to 75,000 clones in the sample; roughly three quarters occur only once, and more than 15% lies in the top ten. The sample comes from a study of blood T cell repertoires in COVID-19. The receptor was derived from an elderly man with acute or convalescent COVID-19. Sequenced material: peripheral blood.

CDR3 sequence: CASSQGLAGGRLTDTQYF. DNA of the CDR3: TGTGCCAGCAGCCAAGGACTAGCGGGAGGGCGACTCACAGATACGCAGTATTTT. The chain combines TRBV3-1 (or the pseudogene TRBV3-2) with TRBJ2-3; 14 bases match TRBD2. The CDR3 is 18 residues long. After removal of 1 base from V and 2 bases from J, the junction contained 5 bases not matched to a gene. Germline CDR1 is LGHDT and CDR2 is YNNKEL (reference sequence).